A selection of T cell receptor beta chains follows, all from one sample in a study of shared clonotypes between healthy human individuals. Assay: immunoSEQ multiplex PCR; the TCRdb copy retains only in-frame clones and omits some. The table shows some 2.3 million clones, with over 85% occurring only once. Sequencing used naive CD4+ T cells from PBMCs. The source of these receptors is a man aged 18 to 30 in good health. Some clones in this sample may be carry-over from other donors' samples. Each CDR3 is given with its conserved first and last residue. Fields, in order: D gene, V gene, clone size, J gene, CDR3 protein, CDR3 DNA. The D gene is left open where the match is weak. The size field is filled for only some rows; it gives once, few, many or a size class.

>NA|TRBV19|NA|TRBJ1-5
CASSTIVGQPQHF
TGTGCCAGTTCTACTATAGTGGGCCAGCCCCAGCATTTT
>NA|TRBV7-9|once|TRBJ1-2
CASSLVPEIYGYTF
TGTGCCAGCAGCTTAGTTCCAGAAATCTATGGCTACACCTTC
>TRBD1|TRBV11-2|once|TRBJ2-3
CASSPGQGSTDTQYF
TGTGCCAGCAGCCCTGGACAGGGGAGCACAGATACGCAGTATTTT
>NA|TRBV7-9|NA|TRBJ2-1
CASRNRGFEYNEQFF
TGTGCCAGCCGTAACCGGGGGTTCGAGTACAATGAGCAGTTCTTC
>NA|TRBV30|NA|TRBJ2-3
CAWTTSTDTQYF
TGTGCCTGGACCACTAGCACAGATACGCAGTATTTT
>NA|TRBV7-9|NA|TRBJ2-7
CASSRRGEQYF
TGTGCCAGCAGCCGAAGGGGCGAGCAGTACTTC
>NA|TRBV15|NA|TRBJ2-2
CATSRGTGLNTGELFF
TGTGCCACCAGCAGAGGAACAGGCCTTAACACCGGGGAGCTGTTTTTT
>NA|TRBV18|NA|TRBJ1-2
CASSPQGREGYTF
TGTGCCAGCTCACCCCAGGGGCGCGAGGGCTACACCTTC
>NA|TRBV27|NA|TRBJ1-2
CASSPRRRATAYGYTF
TGTGCCAGCAGTCCCCGGCGGCGTGCCACCGCCTATGGCTACACCTTC
>NA|TRBV19|NA|TRBJ1-5
CASSHQGPGVPQHF
TGTGCCAGTAGTCACCAGGGGCCAGGGGTGCCCCAGCATTTT
>NA|TRBV2|NA|TRBJ1-2
CARETTGLGGYTF
TGTGCCAGAGAGACTACAGGGTTGGGAGGCTACACCTTC
>TRBD1|TRBV4-1|NA|TRBJ1-5
CASSQDLRTGNQPQHF
TGCGCCAGCAGCCAAGATCTGAGGACAGGGAATCAGCCCCAGCATTTT
>NA|TRBV28|NA|TRBJ1-1
CASSSGTPNTEAFF
TGTGCCAGCAGTTCCGGGACACCCAACACTGAAGCTTTCTTT
>TRBD1|TRBV7-2|NA|TRBJ1-1
CASSFVGTGGLNTEAFF
TGTGCCAGCAGCTTCGTAGGGACAGGGGGATTGAACACTGAAGCTTTCTTT
>NA|TRBV28|NA|TRBJ1-2
CASSLAGFGYTF
TGTGCCAGCAGTCTCGCGGGTTTTGGCTACACCTTC
>NA|TRBV5-1|NA|TRBJ1-5
CASSLGQGGSSNQPQHF
TGCGCCAGCAGCTTGGGGCAGGGAGGTAGTAGCAATCAGCCCCAGCATTTT
>TRBD1|TRBV29-1|NA|TRBJ1-5
CSVEGQPNQPQHF
TGCAGCGTTGAGGGACAGCCAAATCAGCCCCAGCATTTT
>NA|TRBV20-1|NA|TRBJ1-2
CSARGADGYTF
TGCAGTGCTAGAGGTGCGGACGGCTACACCTTC
>NA|TRBV29-1|NA|TRBJ2-2
CSVEVWRENTGELFF
TGCAGCGTTGAAGTGTGGCGGGAGAACACCGGGGAGCTGTTTTTT
>NA|TRBV5-1|once|TRBJ2-2
CASSLDGARVGELFF
TGCGCCAGCAGCTTGGACGGGGCGCGGGTCGGGGAGCTGTTTTTT
>NA|TRBV7-9|few|TRBJ1-2
CASSLGEDGYTF
TGTGCCAGCAGCTTAGGGGAGGATGGCTACACCTTC
>NA|TRBV13|once|TRBJ1-1
CASSAWTLGTEAFF
TGTGCCAGCAGCGCCTGGACTCTGGGGACTGAAGCTTTCTTT
>NA|TRBV2|NA|TRBJ1-5
CASRGRLNQPQHF
TGTGCCAGCAGGGGTCGCTTAAATCAGCCCCAGCATTTT
>NA|TRBV9|once|TRBJ1-2
CASSVDPGEGYTF
TGTGCCAGCAGCGTAGACCCAGGGGAGGGCTACACCTTC
>NA|TRBV6-5|NA|TRBJ2-1
CASSYSHEQFF
TGTGCCAGCAGTTACAGTCATGAGCAGTTCTTC
>TRBD1|TRBV6-5|NA|TRBJ1-3
CASSYRDSGNTIYF
TGTGCCAGCAGTTACCGGGACAGTGGAAACACCATATATTTT
>NA|TRBV2|NA|TRBJ2-2
CASLADGGTGELFF
TGTGCCAGCTTGGCCGATGGGGGCACCGGGGAGCTGTTTTTT
>TRBD1|TRBV19|NA|TRBJ1-2
CASSNRGTGSGGYTF
TGTGCCAGTTCTAACAGGGGAACCGGCTCGGGCGGCTACACCTTC
>NA|TRBV28|NA|TRBJ1-2
CASSQGQPVGYTF
TGTGCCAGCAGTCAGGGACAACCAGTAGGCTACACCTTC
>NA|TRBV28|NA|TRBJ2-5
CASSISEETQYF
TGTGCCAGCAGTATTTCAGAGGAGACCCAGTACTTC
>TRBD2|TRBV19|NA|TRBJ2-3
CASSIDGTSASTDTQYF
TGTGCCAGTAGTATAGACGGGACTAGCGCTAGCACAGATACGCAGTATTTT
>NA|TRBV13|NA|TRBJ2-7
CASSLGLSNVGYEQYF
TGTGCCAGCAGCTTAGGCCTCAGTAATGTTGGGTACGAGCAGTACTTC
>TRBD1|TRBV5-1|NA|TRBJ2-7
CASSLVVGQMAEQYF
TGCGCCAGCAGCTTGGTGGTGGGACAGATGGCAGAGCAGTACTTC
>NA|TRBV29-1|NA|TRBJ2-3
CSVDPGLDTQYF
TGCAGCGTTGACCCCGGACTAGATACGCAGTATTTT
>NA|TRBV6-1|NA|TRBJ1-2
CAIRRGSNYGYTF
TGTGCCATCCGTAGGGGGTCTAACTATGGCTACACCTTC
>NA|TRBV28|NA|TRBJ1-2
CASSFPTGLGYGYTF
TGTGCCAGCAGTTTCCCCACAGGGCTAGGCTATGGCTACACCTTC
>NA|TRBV6-5|once|TRBJ1-3
CASSYSHSSGNTIYF
TGTGCCAGCAGTTACTCGCACAGCTCTGGAAACACCATATATTTT
>NA|TRBV5-4|NA|TRBJ2-7
CASSRGTGRSSYEQYF
TGTGCCAGCAGCCGCGGGACGGGCAGGAGCTCCTACGAGCAGTACTTC